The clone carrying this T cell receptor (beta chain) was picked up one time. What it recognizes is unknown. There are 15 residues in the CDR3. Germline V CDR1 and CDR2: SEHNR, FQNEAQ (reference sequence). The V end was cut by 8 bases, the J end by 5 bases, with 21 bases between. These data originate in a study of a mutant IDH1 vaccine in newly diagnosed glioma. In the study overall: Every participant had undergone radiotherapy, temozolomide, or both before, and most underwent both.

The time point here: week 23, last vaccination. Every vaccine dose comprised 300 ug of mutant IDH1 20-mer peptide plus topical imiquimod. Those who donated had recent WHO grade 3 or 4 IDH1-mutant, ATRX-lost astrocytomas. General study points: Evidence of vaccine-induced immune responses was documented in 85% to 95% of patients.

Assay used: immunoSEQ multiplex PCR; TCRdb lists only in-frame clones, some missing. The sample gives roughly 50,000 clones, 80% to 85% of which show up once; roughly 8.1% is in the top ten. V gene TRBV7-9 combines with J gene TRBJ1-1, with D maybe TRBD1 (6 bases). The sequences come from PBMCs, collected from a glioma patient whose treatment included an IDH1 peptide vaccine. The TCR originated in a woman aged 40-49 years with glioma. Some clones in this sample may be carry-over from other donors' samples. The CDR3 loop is CASGEDRRRGTEAFF. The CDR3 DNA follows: TGTGCCAGCGGCGAGGACAGAAGAAGGGGAACTGAAGCTTTCTTT.